This T cell receptor (beta chain) derives from a study of shared clonotypes between healthy human individuals. On the study more broadly: Aged between 18 and 49, the donors were a couple of women and a few men.

Sorted subsets were amplified in replicate PCRs using approximately 0.2 ug DNA, about 30,000 T cell genomes. Some clones are missing from TCRdb's copy, which holds only in-frame ones; the method was immunoSEQ multiplex PCR. Here the sample spans approximately 180,000 clones, over 80% being singletons. Points from the study as a whole: The rarefaction results pointed to incomplete sorted-subset sequencing despite large depth.

Donors were healthy HIV-negative adults without recent acute infections or vaccinations. Concerning this clone itself: As yet, its antigen is unknown.

Trimming took off 2 bases at V and 0 bases at J, with 5 bases between the two ends. This CDR3 has 13 amino acids. Germline lookup yields CDR1 GTSNPN and CDR2 SVGIG (reference sequence). The source of this sequence is a woman in her twenties or thirties in good health. The sequenced material came from naive CD4+ T cells sorted from blood. The subset was: CD45RA+ positively selected. J is TRBJ1-3 and V is TRBV30; D not certain. The CDR3 DNA sequence: TGTGCCTGGAGTCCCAGCTCTGGAAACACCATATATTTT. Translating it yields CAWSPSSGNTIYF.